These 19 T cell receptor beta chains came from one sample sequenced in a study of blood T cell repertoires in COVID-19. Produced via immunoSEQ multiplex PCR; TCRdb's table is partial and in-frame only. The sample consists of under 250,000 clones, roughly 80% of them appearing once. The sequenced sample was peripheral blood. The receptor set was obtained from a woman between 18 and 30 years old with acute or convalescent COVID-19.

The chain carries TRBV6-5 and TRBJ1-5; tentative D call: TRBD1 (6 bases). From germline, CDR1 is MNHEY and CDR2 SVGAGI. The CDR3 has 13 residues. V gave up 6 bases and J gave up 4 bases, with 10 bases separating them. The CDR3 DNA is TGTGCCAGCAGAGTCGGACAGAATCAGCCCCAGCATTTT. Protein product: CASRVGQNQPQHF.

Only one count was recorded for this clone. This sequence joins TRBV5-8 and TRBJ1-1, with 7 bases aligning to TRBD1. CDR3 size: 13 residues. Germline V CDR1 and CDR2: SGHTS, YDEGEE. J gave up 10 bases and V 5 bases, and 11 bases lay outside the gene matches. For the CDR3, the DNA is TGTGCCAGCAGGCCCCGACAGGGAAAGGGAGCTTTCTTT. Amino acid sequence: CASRPRQGKGAFF.

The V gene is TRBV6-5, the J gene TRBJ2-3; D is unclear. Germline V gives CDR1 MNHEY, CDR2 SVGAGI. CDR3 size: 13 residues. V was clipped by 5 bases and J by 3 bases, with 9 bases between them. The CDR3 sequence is CASSTQLTDTQYF. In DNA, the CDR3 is TGTGCCAGCAGTACACAGTTAACAGATACGCAGTATTTT.

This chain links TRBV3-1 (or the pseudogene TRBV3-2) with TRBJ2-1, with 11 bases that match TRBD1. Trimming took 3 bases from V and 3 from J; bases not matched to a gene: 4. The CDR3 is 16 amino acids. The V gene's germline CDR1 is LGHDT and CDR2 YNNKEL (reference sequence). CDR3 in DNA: TGTGCCAGCAGCCACCCAGGGACAGGGGGCTACAATGAGCAGTTCTTC. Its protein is CASSHPGTGGYNEQFF.

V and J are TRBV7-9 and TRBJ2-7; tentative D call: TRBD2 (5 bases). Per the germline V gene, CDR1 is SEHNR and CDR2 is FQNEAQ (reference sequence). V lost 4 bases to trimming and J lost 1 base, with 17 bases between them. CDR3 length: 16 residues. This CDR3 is CASSYSRGSLSYEQYF. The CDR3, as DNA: TGTGCCAGCAGCTATAGTCGGGGTTCCCTATCCTACGAGCAGTACTTC.

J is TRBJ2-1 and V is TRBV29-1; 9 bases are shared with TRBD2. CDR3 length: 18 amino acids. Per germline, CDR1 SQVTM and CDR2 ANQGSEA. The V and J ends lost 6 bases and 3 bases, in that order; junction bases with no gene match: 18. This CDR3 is CSVPRGAVALAGYNEQFF. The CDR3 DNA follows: TGCAGCGTGCCACGGGGCGCGGTTGCACTAGCGGGCTACAATGAGCAGTTCTTC.

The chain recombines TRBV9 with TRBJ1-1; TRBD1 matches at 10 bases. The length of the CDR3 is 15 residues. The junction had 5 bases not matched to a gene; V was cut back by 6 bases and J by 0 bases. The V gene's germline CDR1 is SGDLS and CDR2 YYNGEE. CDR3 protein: CASNRQGAVNTEAFF. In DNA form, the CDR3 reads TGTGCCAGCAACAGACAGGGGGCGGTGAACACTGAAGCTTTCTTT.

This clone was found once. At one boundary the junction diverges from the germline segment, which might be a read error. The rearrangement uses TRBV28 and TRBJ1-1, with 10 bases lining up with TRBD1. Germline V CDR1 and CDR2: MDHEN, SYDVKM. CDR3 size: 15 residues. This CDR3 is CASSLWTGGFAEAFF. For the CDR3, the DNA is TGTGCCAGCAGTCTATGGACAGGGGGTTTCGCTGAAGCTTTCTTT.

The CDR3 is CASSSDGTSGSLRRNHQYF. CDR3 DNA sequence: TGTGCCAGCAGCTCAGACGGGACTAGCGGGAGTTTAAGGAGGAACCACCAGTACTTC. The chain recombines TRBV7-2 with TRBJ2-7, with TRBD2 identical over 14 bases. Germline assignment: CDR1 SGHTA and CDR2 FQGNSA. J lost 10 bases, V lost 4 bases, and 21 bases had no gene match. The length of the CDR3 is 19 residues.

This CDR3 is CASSEREGETNEKLFF. For the CDR3, the DNA is TGTGCCAGCAGTGAGCGGGAAGGGGAAACTAATGAAAAACTGTTTTTT. This rearrangement joins TRBV25-1 to TRBJ1-4; maybe TRBD1 (5 bases). V was shortened by 3 bases and J by 1 base, with 12 bases between the two germline ends. Germline assignment: CDR1 MGHDK and CDR2 SYGVNS. The CDR3 is 16 residues long.

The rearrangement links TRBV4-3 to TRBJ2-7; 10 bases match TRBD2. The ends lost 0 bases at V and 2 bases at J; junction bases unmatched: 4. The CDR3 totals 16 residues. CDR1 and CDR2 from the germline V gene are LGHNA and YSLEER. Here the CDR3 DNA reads TGCGCCAGCAGCCAAGATTCTACTAGCGGGGCCTACGAGCAGTACTTC. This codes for CASSQDSTSGAYEQYF.

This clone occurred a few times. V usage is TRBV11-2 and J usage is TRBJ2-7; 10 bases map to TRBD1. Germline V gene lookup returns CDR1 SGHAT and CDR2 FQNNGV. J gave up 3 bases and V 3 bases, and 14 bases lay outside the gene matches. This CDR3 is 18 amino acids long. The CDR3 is CASSFGDLWDRGNYEQYF. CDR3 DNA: TGTGCCAGCAGCTTTGGTGATCTTTGGGACAGGGGAAACTACGAGCAGTACTTC.

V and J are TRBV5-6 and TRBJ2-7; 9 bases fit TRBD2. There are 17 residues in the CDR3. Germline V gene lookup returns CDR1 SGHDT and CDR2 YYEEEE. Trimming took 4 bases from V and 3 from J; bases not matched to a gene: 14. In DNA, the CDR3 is TGTGCCAGCAGCAGCTTGGGGGCTAGCGGGATAAACTACGAGCAGTACTTC. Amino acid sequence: CASSSLGASGINYEQYF.

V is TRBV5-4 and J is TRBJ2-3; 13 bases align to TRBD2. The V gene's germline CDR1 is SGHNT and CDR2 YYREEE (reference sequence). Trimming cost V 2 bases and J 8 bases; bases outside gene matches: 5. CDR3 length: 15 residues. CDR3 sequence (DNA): TGTGCCAGCAGCTTAACTGGGACTAGCGGGGTTACGCAGTATTTT. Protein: CASSLTGTSGVTQYF.

The CDR3 here is CASSPGAQYF. The CDR3 DNA sequence: TGTGCCAGCAGCCCAGGGGCACAGTATTTT. The chain combines TRBV7-9 with TRBJ2-3; TRBD1 might be the D (6 bases). The CDR3 length is 10 residues. Between the trimmed V and J ends, which lost 5 bases and 12 bases, there was a span of 9 bases. Per the germline V gene, CDR1 is SEHNR and CDR2 is FQNEAQ (reference sequence).

The CDR3 here is CASSFEVPDTQYF. The CDR3 DNA sequence: TGTGCCAGCAGTTTTGAGGTACCGGATACGCAGTATTTT. The rearrangement uses TRBV28 and TRBJ2-3; unclear D gene. The CDR3 has 13 amino acids. Trimming left V 3 bases short and J 6 bases short, with 10 bases between. The germline V gene encodes CDR1 MDHEN and CDR2 SYDVKM.

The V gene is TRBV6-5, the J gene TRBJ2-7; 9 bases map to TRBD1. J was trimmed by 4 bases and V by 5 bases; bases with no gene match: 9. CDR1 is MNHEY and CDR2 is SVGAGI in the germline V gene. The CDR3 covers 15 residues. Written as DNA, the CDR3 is TGTGCCAGCAGTACTTCCGGGGGACAGGGATACGAGCAGTACTTC. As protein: CASSTSGGQGYEQYF.

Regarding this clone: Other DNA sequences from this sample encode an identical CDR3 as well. The CDR3 DNA is TGTGCCAGCAGCTTATCGGCTAGCGGGAGCTACAATGAGCAGTTCTTC. It specifies CASSLSASGSYNEQFF. The chain combines TRBV7-3 with TRBJ2-1, with 10 bases aligning to TRBD2. In germline, CDR1 is SGHTA, CDR2 FQGTGA. Trimming took 2 bases from V and 3 from J; bases not matched to a gene: 4. The CDR3 totals 16 residues.

The CDR3 loop reads CASPSAPYGYTF. For the CDR3, the DNA is TGTGCCAGTCCGAGTGCCCCCTATGGCTACACCTTC. The chain uses TRBV27 and TRBJ1-2; D gene unclear. V was pared by 9 bases and J by 4 bases, with 12 bases between. Germline CDR1 MNHEY, CDR2 SMNVEV (reference sequence). CDR3 size: 12 residues.